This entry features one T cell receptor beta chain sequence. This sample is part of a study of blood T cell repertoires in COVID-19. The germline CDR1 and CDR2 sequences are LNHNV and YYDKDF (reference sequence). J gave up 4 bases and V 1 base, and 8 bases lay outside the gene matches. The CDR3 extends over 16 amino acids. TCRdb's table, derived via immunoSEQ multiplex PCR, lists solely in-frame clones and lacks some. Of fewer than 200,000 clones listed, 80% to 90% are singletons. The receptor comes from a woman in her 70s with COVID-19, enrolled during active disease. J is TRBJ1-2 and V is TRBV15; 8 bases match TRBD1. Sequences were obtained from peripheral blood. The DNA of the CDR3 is TGTGCCACCAGCAGAGGGGTCACAGGGGGTGGCTATGGCTACACCTTC. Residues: CATSRGVTGGGYGYTF.